The entry that follows covers one T cell receptor (beta chain) sequence. Seattle-derived patients entered the study during active infection and were followed longitudinally. The data stem from a study of blood T cell repertoires in COVID-19. Across the study: Sites in the United States, Italy and Spain provided acute and convalescent COVID-19 samples.

Authors' data handling: Counts of nucleated cells, estimated from reference gene primer amplification, were obtained. Libraries were prepared by immunoSEQ multiplex PCR; TCRdb keeps only in-frame clonotypes and omits some of them. V, J and clone size are those of that table, while D and trimming were read from the DNA. The sample lists about 95,000 clones, around 89% seen once, with less than 3.5% in the top ten. In germline, CDR1 is SGHAT, CDR2 FQNNGV. The CDR3 length is 16 residues. J lost 2 bases, V lost 6 bases, and 10 bases had no gene match. Material: peripheral blood. The chain has TRBV11-2 and TRBJ2-1; 7 positions match TRBD1. This TCR was recovered from a man in his forties or fifties with COVID-19, enrolled during active disease. In DNA form, the CDR3 reads TGTGCCAGCAGTACAGGAGTAGGGGGCACCTACAATGAGCAGTTCTTC. The encoded protein is CASSTGVGGTYNEQFF.